This section outlines one T cell receptor (beta chain) sequence together with its context. This sample stems from a study of blood T cell repertoires in COVID-19. Study at large: T cells, B-cell-depleted T cells, or PBMCs provided the cDNA or gDNA that served as material.

J gave up 7 bases and V 2 bases, and 9 bases lay outside the gene matches. Germline V gene sequence: CDR1 SGHRS, CDR2 YFSETQ. This CDR3 contains 15 residues. TCRdb's table, derived via immunoSEQ multiplex PCR, lists solely in-frame clones and lacks some. The repertoire consists of 10,000 to 15,000 clones, with 60% to 80% occurring once and the leading ten covering approximately 37%. This sequence originates from a human donor in a cohort sampled during active COVID-19. Material: peripheral blood. The chain has TRBV5-1 and TRBJ1-2; the match to TRBD1 covers 9 bases. The CDR3 nucleotides are TGCGCCAGCAGCTTAGAGGGGACAGGGAATGGTGGCTACACCTTC. Translated: CASSLEGTGNGGYTF.